Presented here are 19 T cell receptor beta chains from one specimen sequenced in a study of blood T cells in healthy people across ages. Together with a sample-barcoded 5' primer, a J-beta primer mix was included in a second PCR lasting about 7 to 11 cycles. TCRdb reanalysed the 5' RACE reads using MiXCR and keeps one entry per CDR3 protein. The sample lists about 1,400,000 distinct CDR3 sequences; around 59% were seen once. Sequenced material: blood. All receptors come from a man between 18 and 29 years old in good health.

This clonotype was observed a few times. The chain links TRBV29-1 to TRBJ2-1, with 13 bases lining up with TRBD2. Germline CDR1 SQVTM, CDR2 ANQGSEA. The CDR3 consists of 14 residues. Trimming cost V 7 bases and J 10 bases; bases outside gene matches: 10. The CDR3 loop reads CSASTSGGAKEQFF. For the CDR3, the DNA is TGCAGCGCCTCTACTAGCGGGGGGGCAAAGGAGCAGTTCTTC.

The V gene is TRBV6-5, the J gene TRBJ1-5, with no clear D. This CDR3 is built from 13 residues. V was trimmed by 2 bases and J by 2 bases, leaving 4 bases between them. The V gene's germline CDR1 is MNHEY and CDR2 SVGAGI. CDR3 sequence reads: CASSYMGNQPQHF. In DNA, the CDR3 is TGTGCCAGCAGTTACATGGGCAATCAGCCCCAGCATTTT.

V and J are TRBV5-1 and TRBJ2-3, with 12 positions matching TRBD1. The germline V gene encodes CDR1 SGHRS and CDR2 YFSETQ. The CDR3 has 17 residues. The ends lost 6 bases at V and 2 bases at J; junction bases unmatched: 10. Here the CDR3 reads CASTTSGTGGTTDTQYF. DNA for the CDR3: TGCGCCAGCACCACCTCCGGGACAGGGGGCACCACAGATACGCAGTATTTT.

This clonotype was observed a handful of times. The genes are TRBV7-2 and TRBJ2-7; D could derive from TRBD1 or TRBD2 (5 bases each). Trimming took off 1 base at V and 4 bases at J, with 14 bases between the two ends. Germline lookup yields CDR1 SGHTA and CDR2 FQGNSA. The CDR3 is 15 amino acids. The CDR3 spells CASSLVAQGAYEQYF. The CDR3 DNA reads TGTGCCAGCAGCTTAGTAGCGCAGGGCGCATACGAGCAGTACTTC.

This clonotype was recorded many times. The V and J genes are TRBV27 and TRBJ2-2; D could derive from TRBD1 or TRBD2 (6 bases each). The CDR3 runs to 16 residues. Germline V gene lookup returns CDR1 MNHEY and CDR2 SMNVEV (reference sequence). The V end was cut by 4 bases, the J end by 5 bases, with 17 bases between. CDR3 in DNA: TGTGCCAGCAGTTATTCCGGGGGCAGTGGGACCGGGGAGCTGTTTTTT. Translation: CASSYSGGSGTGELFF.

The chain combines TRBV20-1 with TRBJ2-1; 7 positions match TRBD2. From germline, CDR1 is DFQATT and CDR2 SNEGSKA (reference sequence). V trimming: 5 bases; J trimming: 6 bases; junction bases outside the gene matches: 13. The CDR3 totals 15 residues. CDR3 sequence reads: CSAFPLAGVGNEQFF. The CDR3 DNA is TGCAGTGCTTTTCCTCTGGCGGGAGTAGGCAATGAGCAGTTCTTC.

J is TRBJ1-2 and V is TRBV20-1; possibly TRBD1 for D (5 bases). This CDR3 is 14 amino acids long. The germline CDR1 and CDR2 sequences are DFQATT and SNEGSKA (reference sequence). The V end was cut by 5 bases, the J end by 4 bases, with 17 bases between. The CDR3 spells CSAPTGGFRYGYTF. The CDR3 DNA is TGCAGTGCTCCGACGGGGGGTTTCCGCTATGGCTACACCTTC.

The chain couples TRBV11-2 to TRBJ1-2, with 9 bases aligning to TRBD1. With 6 bases clipped from V and 6 bases from J, the junction kept 5 bases outside the gene matches. CDR1 and CDR2 (germline): SGHAT, FQNNGV. The CDR3 contains 13 residues. CDR3 nucleotide sequence: TGTGCCAGCAGTCGGACAGGGGTGAATGGCTACACCTTC. This encodes CASSRTGVNGYTF.

This clonotype was recorded a few times. The rearrangement joins TRBV18 to TRBJ1-2, with TRBD1 as a possible D gene (6 bases). The CDR3 spans 12 residues. Germline CDR1 KGHSH, CDR2 LQKENI. Between the trimmed V and J ends, which lost 3 bases and 8 bases, there was a span of 10 bases. The CDR3 is CASSPAGEGYTF. CDR3 sequence (DNA): TGTGCCAGCTCACCGGCAGGGGAAGGCTACACCTTC.

This chain uses TRBV20-1 with TRBJ1-6, with D possibly matching TRBD1 (5 bases). The V end was cut by 7 bases, the J end by 9 bases, with 13 bases between. The CDR3 length is 12 residues. Germline V gene sequence: CDR1 DFQATT, CDR2 SNEGSKA (reference sequence). CDR3 nucleotide sequence: TGCAGTGGAGAGGGGTTGGGTTCACCCCTCCACTTT. As protein: CSGEGLGSPLHF.

The chain combines TRBV6-5 with TRBJ1-2, with D unclear. CDR1 MNHEY and CDR2 SVGAGI come from the germline V gene. The V gene lost 10 bases and the J gene lost 5 bases, with 20 bases spanning the gap. This CDR3 has 14 amino acids. CDR3 DNA: TGTGCCACCAAACCGACACTTGTCCCGTATGGCTACACCTTC. Translation gives CATKPTLVPYGYTF.

The chain uses TRBV12-3 or TRBV12-4 and TRBJ2-1; D is ambiguous. With 6 bases removed from V and 10 bases from J, the gap between germline ends came to 13 bases. The CDR3 totals 12 residues. CDR3 amino acids: CASSPRVTEQFF. CDR3 nucleotide sequence: TGTGCCAGCAGCCCTAGGGTTACGGAGCAGTTCTTC.

This clonotype showed up just a few times. This chain connects TRBV4-2 to TRBJ2-1; 8 nucleotides agree with TRBD2. CDR1 and CDR2 from the germline V gene are LGHNA and YNFKEQ. CDR3 size: 18 residues. V lost 0 bases to trimming and J lost 8 bases; unmatched junction nucleotides: 15. CDR3 in DNA: TGTGCCAGCAGCCAAGAACGGGGCGGGGGGAATTCGGCTTATGAGCAGTTCTTC. Amino acids: CASSQERGGGNSAYEQFF.

The chain combines TRBV9 with TRBJ2-7; TRBD1 or TRBD2 may be the D gene (6 bases each). The length of the CDR3 is 16 residues. The V gene's germline CDR1 is SGDLS and CDR2 YYNGEE. V was trimmed by 4 bases and J by 5 bases, leaving 22 bases between them. The CDR3 sequence is CASSPPEGGLLHEQYF. CDR3 sequence (DNA): TGTGCCAGCAGCCCACCCGAAGGGGGGCTCCTACACGAGCAGTACTTC.

CDR3: CASSPMGQNTIYF. The CDR3 DNA reads as TGCGCCAGCAGCCCAATGGGGCAGAACACCATATATTTT. The gene calls are TRBV4-1 and TRBJ1-3; weak D call: TRBD1 (5 bases). CDR3 length: 13 amino acids. Deletions cut 4 bases from V and 7 bases from J, with 11 bases between. Germline V gives CDR1 MGHRA, CDR2 YSYEKL.

The chain recombines TRBV4-3 with TRBJ1-6, with D unclear. Trimming cost V 0 bases and J 7 bases, with 7 bases left between them. The CDR3 covers 14 residues. The germline V gene encodes CDR1 LGHNA and CDR2 YSLEER. The DNA of the CDR3 is TGCGCCAGCAGCCAAGACACGGGGAATTCACCCCTCCACTTT. Residues: CASSQDTGNSPLHF.

The chain has TRBV7-8 and TRBJ2-1; unclear D gene. Germline CDR1 and CDR2: SGHVS and FQNEAQ. The CDR3 has 18 residues. The germline V and J ends were trimmed by 5 bases and 0 bases, with 20 bases remaining between them. CDR3 amino acids: CASSATQWGLGSYNEQFF. CDR3 DNA: TGTGCCAGCAGCGCTACTCAATGGGGATTGGGCTCCTACAATGAGCAGTTCTTC.

The V gene is TRBV7-9, the J gene TRBJ2-5, with D maybe TRBD2 (5 bases). Germline values: CDR1 SEHNR, CDR2 FQNEAQ (reference sequence). CDR3 length: 14 residues. Trimming left V 4 bases short and J 5 bases short, with 14 bases between. CDR3 in amino acids: CASSYKDLHETQYF. DNA of the CDR3: TGTGCCAGCAGCTACAAGGACTTACACGAGACCCAGTACTTC. Based on the CDR3 plus reference TRBV7-9 and TRBJ2-5, the full variable domain is DTGVSQNPRHKITKRGQNVTFRCDPISEHNRLYWYRQTLGQGPEFLTYFQNEAQLEKSRLLSDRFSAERPKGSFSTLEIQRTEQGDSAMYLCASSYKDLHETQYFGPGTRLLVL.

V usage is TRBV4-1 and J usage is TRBJ2-1; perhaps TRBD1 as D (6 bases). This CDR3 region has 16 residues. The germline V gene encodes CDR1 MGHRA and CDR2 YSYEKL. Trimming stripped 3 bases from V and 4 bases from J, with 16 bases between. CDR3 sequence reads: CASSHAGVRVYNEQFF. The CDR3 DNA follows: TGCGCCAGCAGCCATGCAGGGGTGAGGGTATACAATGAGCAGTTCTTC.